This T cell receptor (beta chain) appears in the sequencing data of a study of cytomegalovirus exposure and HLA in healthy donors. This CDR3 has 15 amino acids. Per the germline V gene, CDR1 is WSHSY and CDR2 is SAAADI. The junction had 3 bases not matched to a gene; V was cut back by 6 bases and J by 0 bases. As to this clone: Its cognate antigen is unknown.

Both 60 Vbeta primers and 13 Jbeta primers went into the PCR. TCRdb's table, derived via immunoSEQ multiplex PCR, lists solely in-frame clones and lacks some. This sample yields about 140,000 clones, of which roughly 80% are seen a single time; around 4.3% belongs to the top ten. Points from the study as a whole: Earlier results showed most TCR beta V segments being productive about 87% or about 30% of the time.

The TCR originated in a man in his forties in good health and CMV-seronegative. The chain couples TRBV10-2 to TRBJ2-2; 8 bases are shared with TRBD2. Specimen: PBMCs. CDR3 region: CASRAGLANTGELFF. CDR3 in DNA: TGCGCCAGCAGGGCGGGACTAGCGAACACCGGGGAGCTGTTTTTT.